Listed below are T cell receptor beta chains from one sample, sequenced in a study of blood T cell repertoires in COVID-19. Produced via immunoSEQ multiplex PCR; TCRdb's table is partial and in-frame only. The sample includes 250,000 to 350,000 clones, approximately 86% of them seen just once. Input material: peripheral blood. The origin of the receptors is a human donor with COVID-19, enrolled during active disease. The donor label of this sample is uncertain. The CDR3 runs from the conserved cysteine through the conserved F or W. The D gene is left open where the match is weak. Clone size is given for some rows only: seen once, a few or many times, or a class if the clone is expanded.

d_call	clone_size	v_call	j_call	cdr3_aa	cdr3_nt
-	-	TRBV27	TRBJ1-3	CASSWTSREAGNTIYF	TGTGCCAGCAGTTGGACGTCCAGGGAGGCTGGAAACACCATATATTTT
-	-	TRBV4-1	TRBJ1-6	CASSPGGGQISSPLHF	TGCGCCAGCAGCCCAGGCGGCGGACAGATATCTTCACCCCTCCACTTT
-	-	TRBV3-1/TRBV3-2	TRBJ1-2	CASSQDWGGYTF	TGTGCCAGCAGCCAAGATTGGGGCGGCTACACCTTC
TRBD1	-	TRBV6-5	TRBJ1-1	CASRATGDTEAFF	TGTGCCAGCAGGGCAACAGGGGACACTGAAGCTTTCTTT
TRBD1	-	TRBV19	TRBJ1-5	CASAGTGGGQPQHF	TGTGCCAGTGCCGGGACAGGGGGAGGTCAGCCCCAGCATTTT
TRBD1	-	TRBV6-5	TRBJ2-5	CASSLGQGVKTQYF	TGTGCCAGCAGTCTCGGACAGGGGGTAAAGACCCAGTACTTC
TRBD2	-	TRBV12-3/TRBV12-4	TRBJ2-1	CASMASGKEQFF	TGTGCCAGCATGGCTAGCGGGAAAGAGCAGTTCTTC
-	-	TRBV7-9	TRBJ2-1	CASSFPEGEGNEQFF	TGTGCCAGCAGCTTTCCCGAGGGAGAGGGCAATGAGCAGTTCTTC
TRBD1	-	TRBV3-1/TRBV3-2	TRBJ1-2	CASSPSGQFYGYTF	TGTGCCAGCAGCCCCTCGGGACAGTTCTATGGCTACACCTTC
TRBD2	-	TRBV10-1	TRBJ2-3	CASSDSPGKRGAKDTQYF	TGCGCCAGCAGTGATTCGCCTGGGAAGCGGGGAGCTAAGGATACGCAGTATTTT
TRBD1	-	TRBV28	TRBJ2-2	CASREVTGGNTGELFF	TGTGCCAGCAGGGAGGTTACAGGGGGCAACACCGGGGAGCTGTTTTTT
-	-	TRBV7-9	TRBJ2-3	CASRRGTDTQYF	TGTGCCAGCAGGAGAGGCACAGATACGCAGTATTTT
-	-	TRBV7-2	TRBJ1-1	CASSLELLNTEAFF	TGTGCCAGCAGCTTAGAACTTCTGAACACTGAAGCTTTCTTT
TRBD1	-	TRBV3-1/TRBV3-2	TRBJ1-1	CASRRTDRGTEAFF	TGTGCCAGCAGACGCACAGACAGGGGCACTGAAGCTTTCTTT
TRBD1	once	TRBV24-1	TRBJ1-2	CATRGDRGDGYTF	TGTGCCACCAGGGGAGACAGGGGCGATGGCTACACCTTC
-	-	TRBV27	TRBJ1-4	CASSPRDTGLPEKLFF	TGTGCCAGCAGTCCTCGGGACACCGGCTTGCCTGAAAAACTGTTTTTT
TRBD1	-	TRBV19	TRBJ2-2	CASSIEDRGSPRELFF	TGTGCCAGTAGTATCGAGGACAGGGGATCCCCTAGGGAGCTGTTTTTT
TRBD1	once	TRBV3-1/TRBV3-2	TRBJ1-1	CASSQGGTVVNTEAFF	TGTGCCAGCAGCCAAGGAGGGACAGTTGTGAACACTGAAGCTTTCTTT
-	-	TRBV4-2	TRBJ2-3	CASSQRRASTDTQYF	TGTGCCAGCAGCCAAAGGCGGGCTAGCACAGATACGCAGTATTTT
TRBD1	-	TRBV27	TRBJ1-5	CASSPDRVFNQPQHF	TGTGCCAGCAGCCCAGACAGGGTCTTCAATCAGCCCCAGCATTTT
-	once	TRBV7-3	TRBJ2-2	CASSSSTDPRTGELFF	TGTGCCAGCAGCTCCTCGACGGATCCGAGGACCGGGGAGCTGTTTTTT
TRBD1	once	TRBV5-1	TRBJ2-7	CASSRGQGSLEQYF	TGCGCCAGCAGCCGAGGACAGGGGAGCCTCGAGCAGTACTTC
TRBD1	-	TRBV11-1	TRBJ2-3	CASSSQYRGTDTQYF	TGTGCCAGCAGCTCCCAGTACAGGGGGACAGATACGCAGTATTTT
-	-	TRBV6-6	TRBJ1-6	CASSYSTTASNSPLHF	TGTGCCAGCAGTTACTCGACGACAGCCAGTAATTCACCCCTCCACTTT
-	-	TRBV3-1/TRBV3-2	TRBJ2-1	CASSQASNEQFF	TGTGCCAGCAGCCAAGCTAGTAATGAGCAGTTCTTC
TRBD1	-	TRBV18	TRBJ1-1	CASSRDRDWNTEAFF	TGTGCCAGCTCACGGGACAGGGATTGGAACACTGAAGCTTTCTTT
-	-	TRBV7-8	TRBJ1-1	CASSLRRGLDTEAFF	TGTGCCAGCAGCTTAAGAAGGGGTCTGGACACTGAAGCTTTCTTT